The 30 T cell receptor beta chains given below trace back to one sample, sequenced in a study of beta chain features in type 1 diabetes. Expressed TCRB transcripts were sequenced because the isolated RNA had all been reverse transcribed beforehand. Sequencing was performed with immunoSEQ multiplex PCR; in TCRdb, only in-frame clones are kept and a portion is missing. In the table there are just over 600,000 clones, about 16% of which are singletons. The sequenced sample consisted of naive CD4+ T cells from blood. These receptors were taken from a man in his late teens or twenties in good health.

This clone was seen a few times. The chain links TRBV10-3 to TRBJ2-5; D gene uncertain. This CDR3 has 14 amino acids. Between the trimmed V and J ends, which lost 0 bases and 2 bases, there was a span of 7 bases. Germline-derived CDR1 and CDR2 are ENHRY and SYGVKD. CDR3 in amino acids: CAISESTQQETQYF. The DNA for the CDR3 is TGTGCCATCAGTGAGTCGACACAACAAGAGACCCAGTACTTC.

This clone was detected a few times. The same CDR3 arises from other DNA sequences in this sample as well. The chain is built from TRBV5-1 and TRBJ2-7; the D is unclear. Trimming cost V 1 base and J 1 base, with 3 bases left between them. Germline CDR1 is SGHRS and CDR2 is YFSETQ. This CDR3 is 12 amino acids long. The CDR3 spells CASSLQSYEQYF. CDR3 nucleotides: TGCGCCAGCAGCTTGCAGTCCTACGAGCAGTACTTC.

This clone was seen only a few times. V gene TRBV29-1 combines with J gene TRBJ2-2; D uncertain. Trimming took off 3 bases at V and 8 bases at J, with 16 bases between the two ends. The germline V gene encodes CDR1 SQVTM and CDR2 ANQGSEA. The CDR3 consists of 14 residues. CDR3 protein: CSVEDGSRSGELFF. CDR3 coding DNA: TGCAGCGTTGAGGACGGCAGTAGGTCTGGGGAGCTGTTTTTT.

This clone was seen a handful of times. This chain uses TRBV25-1 with TRBJ2-1, with D tentatively TRBD2 (6 bases). The CDR3 contains 14 residues. The ends were cut back, 6 bases at V and 5 bases at J, with 14 bases in the middle. Germline V gene data show CDR1 as MGHDK and CDR2 as SYGVNS. CDR3 sequence reads: CASRRDHGHNEQFF. The CDR3 coding sequence is TGTGCCAGCAGGCGGGACCACGGCCACAATGAGCAGTTCTTC.

This sequence joins TRBV5-6 and TRBJ2-5; D is tentatively TRBD1 or TRBD2 (5 bases each). The CDR3 runs 14 residues. Between the trimmed V and J ends, which lost 4 bases and 1 base, there was a span of 11 bases. In germline, CDR1 is SGHDT, CDR2 YYEEEE. CDR3 DNA: TGTGCCAGCAGCCGGGGCAGCTTCCAAGAGACCCAGTACTTC. Translation gives CASSRGSFQETQYF. The whole variable domain, remainder taken from reference TRBV5-6 and TRBJ2-5, is DAGVTQSPTHLIKTRGQQVTLRCSPKSGHDTVSWYQQALGQGPQFIFQYYEEEERQRGNFPDRFSGHQFPNYSSELNVNALLLGDSALYLCASSRGSFQETQYFGPGTRLLVL.

The chain couples TRBV14 to TRBJ2-7, with D perhaps being TRBD1 or TRBD2 (5 bases each). Germline V gene data show CDR1 as SGHDN and CDR2 as FVKESK. The CDR3 length is 16 residues. With 4 bases removed from V and 5 bases from J, the gap between germline ends came to 21 bases. CDR3: CASSRIPGPRSHEQYF. In DNA form, the CDR3 reads TGTGCCAGCAGCCGGATACCGGGACCGCGATCCCACGAGCAGTACTTC.

This clone has more than one count but fewer than ten. The chain has TRBV5-4 and TRBJ2-4; 9 bases map to TRBD2. The V gene end was trimmed by 4 bases and the J gene end by 4 bases; junction bases not matched to a gene: 6. The CDR3 length is 15 residues. Looked up from germline, CDR1 is SGHNT and CDR2 is YYREEE (reference sequence). The CDR3 DNA reads as TGTGCCAGCAGCCGTACTAGCGGGCCTAAAAACATTCAGTACTTC. Translating it yields CASSRTSGPKNIQYF.

This clone was picked up a small number of times. J is TRBJ1-6 and V is TRBV6-5; D not certain. Between the trimmed V and J ends, which lost 10 bases and 7 bases, there was a span of 14 bases. The V gene's germline CDR1 is MNHEY and CDR2 SVGAGI. CDR3 length: 13 amino acids. CDR3 loop: CAISGSGNSPLHF. The CDR3 region has the DNA TGTGCCATCTCCGGTTCGGGCAATTCACCCCTCCACTTT.

Of note for this clone: Other DNA sequences within the sample encode an identical CDR3. This chain links TRBV28 with TRBJ2-7; D may correspond to TRBD1 or TRBD2 (5 bases each). In germline, CDR1 is MDHEN, CDR2 SYDVKM. The CDR3 spans 13 residues. With 5 bases removed from V and 2 bases from J, the gap between germline ends came to 10 bases. CDR3 sequence reads: CASSLGVPYEQYF. The CDR3 bases are TGTGCCAGCAGTCTGGGGGTTCCCTACGAGCAGTACTTC.

This clone was detected only a few times. This chain uses TRBV18 with TRBJ2-5, with D possibly being TRBD2 (6 bases). CDR3 length equals 15 residues. Between the trimmed V and J ends, which lost 3 bases and 5 bases, there was a span of 16 bases. Germline V gene sequence: CDR1 KGHSH, CDR2 LQKENI. CDR3 nucleotide sequence: TGTGCCAGCTCACCGGGACGGGAGAGGACGGAGACCCAGTACTTC. It yields the protein CASSPGRERTETQYF.

A few counts support this clone. V gene TRBV4-3 combines with J gene TRBJ2-5; D remains ambiguous. This CDR3 has 15 residues. Germline V gene sequence: CDR1 LGHNA, CDR2 YSLEER. The ends were cut back, 0 bases at V and 2 bases at J, with 10 bases in the middle. The CDR3 is CASSQDLSWQETQYF. DNA for the CDR3: TGCGCCAGCAGCCAAGATTTGAGCTGGCAAGAGACCCAGTACTTC.

This clone was found a few times. The chain employs TRBV7-9 and TRBJ1-1, with 7 bases lining up with TRBD1. V was pared by 7 bases and J by 2 bases, with 7 bases of the junction left unmatched. CDR3 length: 14 residues. CDR1 and CDR2 from the germline V gene are SEHNR and FQNEAQ (reference sequence). DNA of the CDR3: TGTGCCAGCAACAACGACAGGGTAAACACTGAAGCTTTCTTT. Translation: CASNNDRVNTEAFF.

A note on this clone: Other DNA sequences from this sample encode an identical CDR3 as well. Written as DNA, the CDR3 is TGCAGCGTTGACAGGGGGACTGAAGCTTTCTTT. Its translation is CSVDRGTEAFF. V usage is TRBV29-1 and J usage is TRBJ1-1; 7 nucleotides line up with TRBD1. This CDR3 is 11 amino acids long. V lost 3 bases, J lost 5 bases, and 0 bases stayed unmatched. Looked up from germline, CDR1 is SQVTM and CDR2 is ANQGSEA. Drawing the rest from reference TRBV29-1 and TRBJ1-1, the complete variable domain is SAVISQKPSRDICQRGTSLTIQCQVDSQVTMMFWYRQQPGQSLTLIATANQGSEATYESGFVIDKFPISRPNLTFSTLTVSNMSPEDSSIYLCSVDRGTEAFFGQGTRLTVV.

This clone has just a few counts. The J gene is TRBJ2-5, the V gene TRBV18; D uncertain. The CDR3 is made up of 12 amino acids. The V gene lost 4 bases and the J gene lost 1 base, with 4 bases spanning the gap. Germline CDR1 is KGHSH and CDR2 is LQKENI. In DNA, the CDR3 is TGTGCCAGCTCACGGGCCCAAGAGACCCAGTACTTC. It translates to CASSRAQETQYF.

This clone was counted a few times. The chain is built from TRBV5-1 and TRBJ1-5, with D tentatively TRBD1 (6 bases). Trimming took off 5 bases at V and 5 bases at J, with 11 bases between the two ends. CDR1 and CDR2 from the germline V gene are SGHRS and YFSETQ. CDR3 length equals 13 residues. The DNA for the CDR3 is TGCGCCAGCAGTAAGGGGGGAGATCAGCCCCAGCATTTT. Residues: CASSKGGDQPQHF.

This chain links TRBV9 with TRBJ1-2; D gene ambiguous. The germline CDR1 and CDR2 sequences are SGDLS and YYNGEE. The CDR3 spans 13 residues. Trimming shortened V by 4 bases and J by 6 bases, and 13 bases separated the two germline ends. CDR3 amino acids: CASSPHAQDGYTF. The CDR3 region has the DNA TGTGCCAGCAGCCCACACGCCCAGGATGGCTACACCTTC.

This clone occurred a few times. The chain combines TRBV7-9 with TRBJ1-4; D unresolved. Germline-derived CDR1 and CDR2 are SEHNR and FQNEAQ (reference sequence). The V end lost 5 bases, the J end lost 7 bases, and 5 bases lay between the germline ends. This CDR3 has 11 amino acids. CDR3 region: CASSPLEKLFF. The CDR3 DNA sequence: TGTGCCAGCAGCCCCCTTGAAAAACTGTTTTTT.

The chain combines TRBV27 with TRBJ2-7, with D possibly TRBD2 on 6 matching bases. Germline loops: CDR1 MNHEY, CDR2 SMNVEV (reference sequence). The V and J ends lost 5 bases and 12 bases respectively, with 17 bases between them. The CDR3 spans 12 residues. CDR3 loop: CASSPPQGGRYF. Written as DNA, the CDR3 is TGTGCCAGCAGTCCACCCCAGGGAGGCAGGTACTTC.

This clone was recorded a few times. The chain uses TRBV5-5 and TRBJ2-6, with D hard to call. Germline assignment: CDR1 SGHKS and CDR2 YYEKEE (reference sequence). The CDR3 spans 14 residues. V was shortened by 4 bases and J by 1 base, with 6 bases between the two germline ends. CDR3 coding DNA: TGTGCCAGCAGCCCCATTTCTGGGGCCAACGTCCTGACTTTC. Protein: CASSPISGANVLTF.

This clone appeared a few times. This sequence joins TRBV5-1 and TRBJ2-1; 9 bases fit TRBD1. The germline V gene encodes CDR1 SGHRS and CDR2 YFSETQ. Losses at the gene ends were 4 bases for V and 7 bases for J; bases not matched to a gene: 12. This CDR3 is 16 amino acids long. The CDR3 here is CASSQDRGNPGNEQFF. As DNA, the CDR3 is TGCGCCAGCAGCCAGGACAGGGGAAACCCGGGGAATGAGCAGTTCTTC.

Only a few counts were recorded for this clone. Additional DNA sequences in this sample encode the identical CDR3. The rearrangement joins TRBV7-2 to TRBJ2-3; D is unclear. Trimming left V 3 bases short and J 5 bases short, with 6 bases between. Germline V gene lookup returns CDR1 SGHTA and CDR2 FQGNSA. The CDR3 sequence is 12 residues long. CDR3 DNA: TGTGCCAGCAGCTTCGCGAGAGATACGCAGTATTTT. Its protein is CASSFARDTQYF.

The gene calls are TRBV27 and TRBJ2-2; TRBD2 aligns across 11 bases. The length of the CDR3 is 14 residues. Germline-derived CDR1 and CDR2 are MNHEY and SMNVEV (reference sequence). V gave up 6 bases and J gave up 5 bases; unmatched junction bases: 2. CDR3 in amino acids: CASRGTSGTGELFF. In nucleotides, the CDR3 is TGTGCCAGCAGAGGGACTAGCGGAACCGGGGAGCTGTTTTTT.

The CDR3 loop reads CSVRGRDGSPLHF. The CDR3, as DNA: TGCAGCGTTCGGGGCAGGGACGGTTCACCCCTCCACTTT. The rearrangement links TRBV29-1 to TRBJ1-6, with D perhaps TRBD1 (5 bases). V dropped 5 bases and J dropped 9 bases, with 14 bases sitting between them. The CDR3 extends over 13 amino acids. Looked up from germline, CDR1 is SQVTM and CDR2 is ANQGSEA.

The sample holds a few counts of this clone. The CDR3 region is CASSLGLGDYEQYF. For the CDR3, the DNA is TGTGCCAGCAGCTTAGGACTAGGGGATTACGAGCAGTACTTC. The rearrangement uses TRBV7-9 and TRBJ2-7, with a weak D call TRBD2 (6 bases). The CDR3 spans 14 residues. V lost 1 base to trimming and J lost 4 bases, with 11 bases between them. CDR1 and CDR2 from the germline V gene are SEHNR and FQNEAQ (reference sequence).

The chain combines TRBV18 with TRBJ2-6, with D tentatively TRBD2 (6 bases). Germline CDR1 is KGHSH and CDR2 is LQKENI. This CDR3 region has 17 residues. With 1 base removed from V and 0 bases from J, the gap between germline ends came to 10 bases. The CDR3 is CASSPQGGNSGANVLTF. CDR3 nucleotides: TGTGCCAGCTCACCACAGGGAGGAAACTCTGGGGCCAACGTCCTGACTTTC.

The chain has TRBV4-1 and TRBJ2-7; weak D call: TRBD1 (6 bases). Looked up from germline, CDR1 is MGHRA and CDR2 is YSYEKL. V shed 3 bases and J shed 6 bases, with 18 bases lying between them. There are 15 residues in the CDR3. The CDR3 nucleotides are TGCGCCAGCAGCCACACAGGGCCCTCGACAGGCGAGCAGTACTTC. Translating gives CASSHTGPSTGEQYF.

The V gene is TRBV7-9, the J gene TRBJ2-1, with 11 nucleotides matching TRBD2. The CDR3 is 16 amino acids. The ends lost 3 bases at V and 3 bases at J; junction bases unmatched: 4. Germline lookup yields CDR1 SEHNR and CDR2 FQNEAQ (reference sequence). The CDR3 loop reads CASSLGLADFYNEQFF. In DNA form, the CDR3 reads TGTGCCAGCAGCTTGGGACTAGCGGACTTCTACAATGAGCAGTTCTTC.

The gene calls are TRBV7-9 and TRBJ2-2; D ambiguous. Per the germline V gene, CDR1 is SEHNR and CDR2 is FQNEAQ (reference sequence). Trimming took 1 base from V and 5 from J, leaving 11 bases between them. This CDR3 has 15 amino acids. The DNA of the CDR3 is TGTGCCAGCAGCTTAGTATTGGGGAAGACCGGGGAGCTGTTTTTT. It encodes CASSLVLGKTGELFF.

The chain couples TRBV7-8 to TRBJ2-7; D not certain. The germline V gene has CDR1 SGHVS and CDR2 FQNEAQ. This CDR3 is 16 amino acids long. The V end lost 5 bases, the J end lost 2 bases, and 19 bases lay between the germline ends. The CDR3 sequence: CASSLRRSFPTYEQYF. The CDR3 DNA is TGTGCCAGCAGCCTTAGACGGTCCTTCCCGACCTACGAGCAGTACTTC.

The chain links TRBV27 to TRBJ1-1; 7 bases agree with TRBD1. Trimming removed 3 bases from V and 0 bases from J; junction bases left unmatched: 10. CDR1 MNHEY and CDR2 SMNVEV come from the germline V gene (reference sequence). CDR3 length: 17 amino acids. The CDR3 bases are TGTGCCAGCAGTTTCCGAGGGGGCAGCTCCGTGAACACTGAAGCTTTCTTT. This encodes CASSFRGGSSVNTEAFF.